A single sample is the source of the 23 T cell receptor beta chains below, sequenced in a study of shared clonotypes between healthy human individuals. TCRdb keeps only in-frame clones here, not all; method: immunoSEQ multiplex PCR. The profile shows fewer than 650,000 clones, approximately 80% of them singletons. What was sequenced was PBMCs. These receptors came from a woman between 40 and 50 years old in good health. Some clones in this sample may be carry-over from other donors' samples.

The genes are TRBV2 and TRBJ1-3; perhaps TRBD1 as D (6 bases). The CDR3 is 16 amino acids. V was pared by 3 bases and J by 2 bases, with 14 bases between. In germline, CDR1 is SNHLY, CDR2 FYNNEI. CDR3 coding DNA: TGTGCCAGCAGTGAGACTAGACAGGCGACTGGAAACACCATATATTTT. Residues: CASSETRQATGNTIYF.

V is TRBV28 and J is TRBJ1-6; D not certain. CDR3 length equals 12 residues. The V end lost 3 bases, the J end lost 12 bases, and 9 bases lay between the germline ends. Germline V gene data show CDR1 as MDHEN and CDR2 as SYDVKM. The CDR3 here is CASSLRAVPLHF. For the CDR3, the DNA is TGTGCCAGCAGTTTGCGGGCAGTACCCCTCCACTTT. Filled out from reference TRBV28 and TRBJ1-6, the complete variable domain reads DVKVTQSSRYLVKRTGEKVFLECVQDMDHENMFWYRQDPGLGLRLIYFSYDVKMKEKGDIPEGYSVSREKKERFSLILESASTNQTSMYLCASSLRAVPLHFGNGTRLTVT.

The chain joins TRBV7-2 to TRBJ2-3; a possible D gene is TRBD2 (7 bases). Germline values: CDR1 SGHTA, CDR2 FQGNSA. Between the trimmed V and J ends, which lost 4 bases and 4 bases, there was a span of 18 bases. This CDR3 is built from 16 residues. CDR3 DNA: TGTGCCAGCAGCTACTGGGGGCGGGAGTTATCAGATACGCAGTATTTT. Translated, it gives CASSYWGRELSDTQYF.

The J gene is TRBJ2-7, the V gene TRBV7-2, with 8 bases fitting TRBD1. The germline CDR1 and CDR2 sequences are SGHTA and FQGNSA. The CDR3 is 14 amino acids. The V gene end was trimmed by 5 bases and the J gene end by 5 bases; junction bases not matched to a gene: 8. Here the CDR3 reads CASSPPTGVNEQYF. The CDR3 coding sequence is TGTGCCAGCAGCCCACCGACAGGGGTGAACGAGCAGTACTTC.

The table lists this clone with a few counts. The rearrangement links TRBV28 to TRBJ1-1; 12 nucleotides match TRBD1. V gave up 1 base and J gave up 9 bases; unmatched junction bases: 3. Germline-derived CDR1 and CDR2 are MDHEN and SYDVKM. The CDR3 extends over 14 amino acids. The CDR3 is CASSLSRDRGQAFF. The CDR3 nucleotides read TGTGCCAGCAGTTTATCCCGGGACAGGGGGCAAGCTTTCTTT.

The chain combines TRBV6-5 with TRBJ2-7; a possible D gene is TRBD2 (6 bases). V lost 0 bases and J lost 4, with 10 bases in between. CDR1 is MNHEY, CDR2 SVGAGI, per germline. This CDR3 is 14 amino acids long. The CDR3 protein is CASSYSGGVYEQYF. CDR3 nucleotide sequence: TGTGCCAGCAGTTACTCCGGGGGTGTGTACGAGCAGTACTTC.

This clone was counted many times. The chain combines TRBV25-1 with TRBJ1-5; 10 bases are shared with TRBD1. The CDR3 consists of 16 residues. CDR1 MGHDK and CDR2 SYGVNS come from the germline V gene. Losses at the gene ends were 2 bases for V and 6 bases for J; bases not matched to a gene: 7. The CDR3 protein is CASSEMDRGDGQPQHF. The DNA of the CDR3 is TGTGCCAGCAGTGAAATGGACAGGGGGGATGGTCAGCCCCAGCATTTT.

This clone was seen a few times. The chain joins TRBV4-1 to TRBJ2-3, with D possibly TRBD2 on 7 matching bases. V lost 6 bases to trimming and J lost 2 bases, with 18 bases between them. CDR3 length equals 16 residues. Per germline, CDR1 MGHRA and CDR2 YSYEKL. Here the CDR3 reads CASRGGSSGPTDTQYF. As DNA, the CDR3 is TGCGCCAGCAGAGGGGGGTCTAGCGGACCCACAGATACGCAGTATTTT.

The V gene is TRBV28, the J gene TRBJ1-5, with a tentative D call TRBD1 (5 bases). CDR3 length: 18 residues. Per germline, CDR1 MDHEN and CDR2 SYDVKM. Trimming removed 3 bases from V and 0 bases from J, with 18 bases in between. CDR3 amino acids: CASSFRNRSTYSNQPQHF. CDR3 DNA: TGTGCCAGCAGTTTCCGAAACAGGAGCACCTATAGCAATCAGCCCCAGCATTTT.

J is TRBJ2-2 and V is TRBV10-3, with D possibly TRBD2 on 6 matching bases. CDR1 is ENHRY and CDR2 is SYGVKD in the germline V gene. The CDR3 is made up of 14 amino acids. The V gene lost 8 bases and the J gene lost 2 bases, with 12 bases spanning the gap. The CDR3 loop reads CAIAVAGNTGELFF. The DNA of the CDR3 is TGTGCCATCGCGGTCGCGGGAAACACCGGGGAGCTGTTTTTT.

The rearrangement joins TRBV9 to TRBJ2-2; D is possibly TRBD2 (6 bases). Germline-derived CDR1 and CDR2 are SGDLS and YYNGEE. Trimming removed 0 bases from V and 1 base from J, with 7 bases in between. The CDR3 contains 15 residues. The CDR3 here is CASSVVAENTGELFF. CDR3 coding DNA: TGTGCCAGCAGCGTAGTAGCGGAGAACACCGGGGAGCTGTTTTTT.

This clone was counted at least ten times. This CDR3 reads CASLPRERDTEAFF. For the CDR3, the DNA is TGTGCCAGTCTACCCAGGGAGAGGGACACTGAAGCTTTCTTT. The V gene is TRBV27, the J gene TRBJ1-1; TRBD1 is a possible D gene (5 bases). Trimming stripped 9 bases from V and 3 bases from J, with 17 bases between. Germline V gives CDR1 MNHEY, CDR2 SMNVEV (reference sequence). This CDR3 has 14 amino acids.

V usage is TRBV5-6 and J usage is TRBJ1-1, with 12 bases identical to TRBD1. The length of the CDR3 is 15 residues. Germline CDR1 is SGHDT and CDR2 is YYEEEE. The V and J ends lost 2 bases and 5 bases, in that order; junction bases with no gene match: 4. The CDR3 DNA reads as TGTGCCAGCAGCTTCGGGACAGGGGGCTTTACTGAAGCTTTCTTT. The encoded protein is CASSFGTGGFTEAFF.

The chain carries TRBV5-1 and TRBJ2-3, with 7 bases matching TRBD1. Unmatched junction bases numbered 8, after V lost 7 bases and J lost 0 bases. CDR1 is SGHRS, CDR2 YFSETQ, per germline. The CDR3 covers 15 residues. The CDR3 spells CASGRDSASTDTQYF. CDR3 coding DNA: TGCGCCAGCGGAAGGGACAGCGCTAGCACAGATACGCAGTATTTT. Filled out from reference TRBV5-1 and TRBJ2-3, the complete variable domain reads KAGVTQTPRYLIKTRGQQVTLSCSPISGHRSVSWYQQTPGQGLQFLFEYFSETQRNKGNFPGRFSGRQFSNSRSEMNVSTLELGDSALYLCASGRDSASTDTQYFGPGTRLTVL.

The chain recombines TRBV28 with TRBJ2-5; possibly TRBD1 for D (5 bases). The CDR3 sequence is 15 residues long. Per the germline V gene, CDR1 is MDHEN and CDR2 is SYDVKM. Trimming stripped 8 bases from V and 4 bases from J, with 20 bases between. CDR3 region: CASRPGVGVGETQYF. In nucleotides, the CDR3 is TGTGCCAGCCGACCTGGGGTAGGGGTGGGAGAGACCCAGTACTTC. Based on the CDR3 plus reference TRBV28 and TRBJ2-5, the full variable domain is DVKVTQSSRYLVKRTGEKVFLECVQDMDHENMFWYRQDPGLGLRLIYFSYDVKMKEKGDIPEGYSVSREKKERFSLILESASTNQTSMYLCASRPGVGVGETQYFGPGTRLLVL.

V and J are TRBV4-2 and TRBJ1-6, with 7 positions matching TRBD1. CDR3 length: 16 amino acids. Germline V gene sequence: CDR1 LGHNA, CDR2 YNFKEQ. The V and J ends lost 0 bases and 7 bases, in that order; junction bases with no gene match: 6. The CDR3: CASSQETTGLNSPLHF. The CDR3 DNA reads as TGTGCCAGCAGCCAAGAGACGACAGGGCTGAATTCACCCCTCCACTTT.

The V call is TRBV5-6, the J call TRBJ2-3; 12 nucleotides match TRBD1. From germline, CDR1 is SGHDT and CDR2 YYEEEE. This CDR3 has 17 amino acids. V lost 4 bases, J lost 1 base, and 7 bases stayed unmatched. The CDR3 protein is CASSPGTGGWGTDTQYF. The CDR3 DNA follows: TGTGCCAGCAGCCCCGGGACAGGGGGCTGGGGCACAGATACGCAGTATTTT. Full variable domain (outside the CDR3, taken from reference TRBV5-6 and TRBJ2-3): DAGVTQSPTHLIKTRGQQVTLRCSPKSGHDTVSWYQQALGQGPQFIFQYYEEEERQRGNFPDRFSGHQFPNYSSELNVNALLLGDSALYLCASSPGTGGWGTDTQYFGPGTRLTVL.

The sample holds many counts of this clone. V usage is TRBV27 and J usage is TRBJ1-1; no clear D. V lost 2 bases to trimming and J lost 10 bases, with 14 bases between them. The CDR3 contains 13 residues. Per germline, CDR1 MNHEY and CDR2 SMNVEV (reference sequence). The CDR3: CASSLSWEGRAFF. The CDR3 DNA follows: TGTGCCAGCAGTTTAAGCTGGGAGGGCAGAGCTTTCTTT.

The chain is built from TRBV30 and TRBJ2-1; D is unresolved. CDR1 and CDR2 from the germline V gene are GTSNPN and SVGIG (reference sequence). There are 11 residues in the CDR3. The CDR3 nucleotides read TGTGCTCAAAGCTCCTACAATGAGCAGTTCTTC. Amino acids: CAQSSYNEQFF. The full variable domain, its missing parts supplied by reference TRBV30 and TRBJ2-1, is SQTIHQWPATLVQPVGSPLSLECTVEGTSNPNLYWYRQAAGRGLQLLFYSVGIGQISSEVPQNLSASRPQDRQFILSSKKLLLSDSGFYLCAQSSYNEQFFGPGTRLTVL.

The gene calls are TRBV7-9 and TRBJ2-1; maybe TRBD1 (5 bases). The germline V gene has CDR1 SEHNR and CDR2 FQNEAQ (reference sequence). The CDR3 spans 14 residues. The V end was cut by 5 bases, the J end by 3 bases, with 11 bases between. CDR3 in DNA: TGTGCCAGCAGCCTGCAGGGTGACTACAATGAGCAGTTCTTC. The encoded protein is CASSLQGDYNEQFF. The full variable domain, in which reference TRBV7-9 and TRBJ2-1 provide the parts outside the CDR3, is DTGVSQNPRHKITKRGQNVTFRCDPISEHNRLYWYRQTLGQGPEFLTYFQNEAQLEKSRLLSDRFSAERPKGSFSTLEIQRTEQGDSAMYLCASSLQGDYNEQFFGPGTRLTVL.

In the case of this clone: A read error is the likely source, as a far larger clone sits one nucleotide away. The final CDR3 position lacks the conserved phenylalanine or tryptophan, pointing to a likely read error. The V call is TRBV6-1, the J call TRBJ2-7; 7 bases match TRBD2. The V and J ends lost 8 bases and 0 bases, in that order; junction bases with no gene match: 7. This CDR3 contains 14 residues. CDR1 is MNHNS and CDR2 is SASEGT in the germline V gene. This CDR3 is CASLGLSDSYEQYL. The CDR3 DNA reads as TGTGCCAGCCTGGGACTATCCGACTCCTACGAGCAGTACCTC.

This sequence joins TRBV7-9 and TRBJ2-2; possibly TRBD1 for D (6 bases). CDR3 length: 13 amino acids. Trimming left V 5 bases short and J 6 bases short, with 10 bases between. Germline V lookup: CDR1 SEHNR, CDR2 FQNEAQ (reference sequence). The CDR3 protein is CASSPGASGELFF. CDR3 bases: TGTGCCAGCAGCCCAGGGGCTTCCGGGGAGCTGTTTTTT.

The table lists this clone with a few counts. This chain links TRBV7-9 with TRBJ1-1, with 7 bases identical to TRBD1. Germline CDR1 and CDR2: SEHNR and FQNEAQ (reference sequence). This CDR3 contains 14 residues. V lost 4 bases and J lost 2; bases outside the gene matches: 4. CDR3 region: CASSYWDRNTEAFF. The CDR3, as DNA: TGTGCCAGCAGCTACTGGGACAGAAACACTGAAGCTTTCTTT.